This T cell receptor beta chain appears in the sequencing data of a study of shared clonotypes between healthy human individuals. CD45RO-negative, CCR7-selected cells formed the naive CD8 fraction, which excluded terminally differentiated effector memory CD45RA+ cells. In the authors' methods: Junction-only sequences without quality scores were provided by ImmunoSEQ, so filtering was different. TCRdb's copy holds only in-frame clones and misses some; the assay was immunoSEQ multiplex PCR. The V and J calls and clone size were taken over from that table, and D and trimming were inferred from the DNA. This sample has around 550,000 clones, with 85% to 95% found just once. V lost 5 bases to trimming and J lost 0 bases, with 13 bases between them. The CDR3 covers 15 residues. Germline assignment: CDR1 SEHNR and CDR2 FQNEAQ (reference sequence).

Input material: naive CD8+ T cells sorted from blood. This receptor was identified in a woman between 25 and 40 years old in good health. The chain joins TRBV7-9 to TRBJ1-1; D is ambiguous. The DNA of the CDR3 is TGTGCCAGCAGCCTTGGGGAGGGAGTGAACACTGAAGCTTTCTTT. Its translation: CASSLGEGVNTEAFF. The whole variable domain, remainder taken from reference TRBV7-9 and TRBJ1-1, is DTGVSQNPRHKITKRGQNVTFRCDPISEHNRLYWYRQTLGQGPEFLTYFQNEAQLEKSRLLSDRFSAERPKGSFSTLEIQRTEQGDSAMYLCASSLGEGVNTEAFFGQGTRLTVV.